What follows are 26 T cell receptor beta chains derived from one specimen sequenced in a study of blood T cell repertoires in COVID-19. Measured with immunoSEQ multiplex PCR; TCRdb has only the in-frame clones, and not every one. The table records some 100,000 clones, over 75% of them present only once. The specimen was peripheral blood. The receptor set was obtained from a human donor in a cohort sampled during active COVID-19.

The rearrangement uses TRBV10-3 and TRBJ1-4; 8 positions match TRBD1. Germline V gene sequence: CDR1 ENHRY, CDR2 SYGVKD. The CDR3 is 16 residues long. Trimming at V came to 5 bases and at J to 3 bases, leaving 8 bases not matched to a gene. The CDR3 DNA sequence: TGTGCCATCAGTCCCGACAGGGGACGAGCTAATGAAAAACTGTTTTTT. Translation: CAISPDRGRANEKLFF.

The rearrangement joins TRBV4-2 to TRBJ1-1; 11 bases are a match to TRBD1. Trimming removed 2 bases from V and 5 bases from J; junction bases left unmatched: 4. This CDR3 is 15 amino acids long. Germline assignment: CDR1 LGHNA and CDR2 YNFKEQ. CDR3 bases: TGTGCCAGCAGCCAACAGGACAGGGGGCGTACTGAAGCTTTCTTT. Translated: CASSQQDRGRTEAFF.

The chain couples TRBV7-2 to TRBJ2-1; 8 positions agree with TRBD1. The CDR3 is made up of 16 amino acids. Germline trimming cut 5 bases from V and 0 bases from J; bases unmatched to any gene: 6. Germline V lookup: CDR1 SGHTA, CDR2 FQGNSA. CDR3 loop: CASSPTDRVSYNEQFF. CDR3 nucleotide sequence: TGTGCCAGCAGCCCGACGGACAGGGTCTCCTACAATGAGCAGTTCTTC. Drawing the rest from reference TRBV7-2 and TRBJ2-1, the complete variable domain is GAGVSQSPSNKVTEKGKDVELRCDPISGHTALYWYRQSLGQGLEFLIYFQGNSAPDKSGLPSDRFSAERTGGSVSTLTIQRTQQEDSAVYLCASSPTDRVSYNEQFFGPGTRLTVL.

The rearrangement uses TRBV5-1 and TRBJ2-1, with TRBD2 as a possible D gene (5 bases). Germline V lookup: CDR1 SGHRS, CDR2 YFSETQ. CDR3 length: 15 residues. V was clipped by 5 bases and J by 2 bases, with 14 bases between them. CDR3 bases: TGCGCCAGCAGATCAGGACTGGACCCCTACAATGAGCAGTTCTTC. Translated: CASRSGLDPYNEQFF. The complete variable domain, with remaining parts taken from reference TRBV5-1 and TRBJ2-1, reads KAGVTQTPRYLIKTRGQQVTLSCSPISGHRSVSWYQQTPGQGLQFLFEYFSETQRNKGNFPGRFSGRQFSNSRSEMNVSTLELGDSALYLCASRSGLDPYNEQFFGPGTRLTVL.

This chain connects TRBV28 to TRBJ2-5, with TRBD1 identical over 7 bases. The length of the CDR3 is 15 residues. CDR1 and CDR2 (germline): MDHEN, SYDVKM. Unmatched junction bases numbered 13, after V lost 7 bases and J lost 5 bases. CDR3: CASNQPTGLVETQYF. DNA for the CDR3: TGTGCCAGCAACCAGCCGACAGGGCTGGTGGAGACCCAGTACTTC.

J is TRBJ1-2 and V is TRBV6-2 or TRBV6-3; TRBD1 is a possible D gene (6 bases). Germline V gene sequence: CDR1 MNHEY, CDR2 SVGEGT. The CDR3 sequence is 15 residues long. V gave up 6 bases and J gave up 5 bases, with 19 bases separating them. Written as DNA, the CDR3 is TGTGCCAGCAGACCTTCGGCAGGGGAGGGGTATGGCTACACCTTC. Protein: CASRPSAGEGYGYTF.

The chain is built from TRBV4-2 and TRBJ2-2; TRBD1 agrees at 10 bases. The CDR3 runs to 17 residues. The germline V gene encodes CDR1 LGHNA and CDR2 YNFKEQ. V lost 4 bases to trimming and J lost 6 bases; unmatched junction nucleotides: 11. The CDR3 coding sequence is TGTGCCAGCAGCCGCAGTGACAGGGGGCGTCCCCCCGGGGAGCTGTTTTTT. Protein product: CASSRSDRGRPPGELFF.

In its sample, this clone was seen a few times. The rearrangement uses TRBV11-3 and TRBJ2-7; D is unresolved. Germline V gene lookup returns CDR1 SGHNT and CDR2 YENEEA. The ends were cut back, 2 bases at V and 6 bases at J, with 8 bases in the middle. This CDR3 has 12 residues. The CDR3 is CASSLRLGEQYF. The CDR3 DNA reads TGTGCCAGCAGCTTAAGGCTAGGCGAGCAGTACTTC.

The CDR3 loop is CASSSGTGGNTIYF. CDR3 coding DNA: TGCGCCAGCAGCTCTGGTACGGGTGGAAACACCATATATTTT. The chain uses TRBV5-1 and TRBJ1-3; D unclear. Per germline, CDR1 SGHRS and CDR2 YFSETQ. The CDR3 runs to 14 residues. V lost 3 bases and J 3 bases, leaving 10 bases between the germline ends. Using reference TRBV5-1 and TRBJ1-3 for the parts outside the CDR3, the full variable domain is KAGVTQTPRYLIKTRGQQVTLSCSPISGHRSVSWYQQTPGQGLQFLFEYFSETQRNKGNFPGRFSGRQFSNSRSEMNVSTLELGDSALYLCASSSGTGGNTIYFGEGSWLTVV.

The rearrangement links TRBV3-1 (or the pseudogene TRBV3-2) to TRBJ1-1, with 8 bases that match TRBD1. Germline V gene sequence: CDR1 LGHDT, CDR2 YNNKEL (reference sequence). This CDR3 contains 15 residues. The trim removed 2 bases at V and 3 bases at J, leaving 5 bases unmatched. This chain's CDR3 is CASSQHDRGDTEAFF. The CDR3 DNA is TGTGCCAGCAGCCAACATGACAGGGGAGACACTGAAGCTTTCTTT.

The CDR3 coding sequence is TGTGCCAGCAGCAGGGCGGGGCCAAACACCGGGGAGCTGTTTTTT. Amino acid sequence: CASSRAGPNTGELFF. V usage is TRBV5-6 and J usage is TRBJ2-2; tentatively, D is TRBD2 (6 bases). Germline V gene sequence: CDR1 SGHDT, CDR2 YYEEEE. This CDR3 is 15 amino acids long. V lost 4 bases and J 2 bases, leaving 12 bases between the germline ends. Looking up the rest from reference TRBV5-6 and TRBJ2-2 gives the full variable domain: DAGVTQSPTHLIKTRGQQVTLRCSPKSGHDTVSWYQQALGQGPQFIFQYYEEEERQRGNFPDRFSGHQFPNYSSELNVNALLLGDSALYLCASSRAGPNTGELFFGEGSRLTVL.

CDR3 region: CASSTVHSGGQIYGYTF. The CDR3 region has the DNA TGTGCCAGCAGCACCGTTCACTCAGGCGGACAGATCTATGGCTACACCTTC. This chain connects TRBV3-1 (or the pseudogene TRBV3-2) to TRBJ1-2; perhaps TRBD1 as D (6 bases). This CDR3 spans 17 amino acids. Trimming took 5 bases from V and 4 from J, leaving 23 bases between them. Per germline, CDR1 LGHDT and CDR2 YNNKEL (reference sequence).

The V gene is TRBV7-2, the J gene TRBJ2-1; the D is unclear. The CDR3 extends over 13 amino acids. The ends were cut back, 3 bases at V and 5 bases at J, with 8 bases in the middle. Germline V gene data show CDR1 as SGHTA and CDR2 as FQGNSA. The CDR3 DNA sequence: TGTGCCAGCAGCTTTTACAATGACAATGAGCAGTTCTTC. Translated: CASSFYNDNEQFF.

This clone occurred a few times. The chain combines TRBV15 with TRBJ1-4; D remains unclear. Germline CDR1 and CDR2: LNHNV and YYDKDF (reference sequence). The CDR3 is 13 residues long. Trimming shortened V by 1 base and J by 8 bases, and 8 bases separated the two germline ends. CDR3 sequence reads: CATSRGWEEKLFF. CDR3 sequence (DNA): TGTGCCACCAGCAGAGGGTGGGAGGAAAAACTGTTTTTT.

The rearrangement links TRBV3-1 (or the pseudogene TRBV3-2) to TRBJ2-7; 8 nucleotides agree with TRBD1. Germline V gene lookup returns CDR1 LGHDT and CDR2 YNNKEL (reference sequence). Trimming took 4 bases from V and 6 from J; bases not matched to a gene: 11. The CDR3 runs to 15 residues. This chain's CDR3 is CASSRGPGQAAEQYF. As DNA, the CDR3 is TGTGCCAGCAGCCGTGGTCCGGGACAGGCCGCCGAGCAGTACTTC.

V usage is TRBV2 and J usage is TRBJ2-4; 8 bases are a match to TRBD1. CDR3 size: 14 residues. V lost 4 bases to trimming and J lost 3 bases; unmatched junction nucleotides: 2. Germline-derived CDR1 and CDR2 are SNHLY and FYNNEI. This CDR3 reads CASSGDRNKNIQYF. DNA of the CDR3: TGTGCCAGCAGTGGGGACAGGAACAAAAACATTCAGTACTTC.

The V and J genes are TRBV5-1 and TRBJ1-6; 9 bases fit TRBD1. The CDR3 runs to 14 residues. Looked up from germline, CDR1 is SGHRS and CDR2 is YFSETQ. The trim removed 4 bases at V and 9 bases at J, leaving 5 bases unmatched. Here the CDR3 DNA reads TGCGCCAGCAGCGCTGGACAGGGGACTTCACCCCTCCACTTT. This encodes CASSAGQGTSPLHF. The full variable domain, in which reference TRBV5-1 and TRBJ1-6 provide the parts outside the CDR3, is KAGVTQTPRYLIKTRGQQVTLSCSPISGHRSVSWYQQTPGQGLQFLFEYFSETQRNKGNFPGRFSGRQFSNSRSEMNVSTLELGDSALYLCASSAGQGTSPLHFGNGTRLTVT.

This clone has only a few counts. CDR3 loop: CASSLGPSVNEQYF. CDR3 DNA sequence: TGTGCCAGCAGCTTAGGGCCTTCAGTGAACGAGCAGTACTTC. This chain joins TRBV7-2 and TRBJ2-7; D gene uncertain. CDR1 and CDR2 (germline): SGHTA, FQGNSA. Trimming shortened V by 1 base and J by 5 bases, and 12 bases separated the two germline ends. This CDR3 region has 14 residues.

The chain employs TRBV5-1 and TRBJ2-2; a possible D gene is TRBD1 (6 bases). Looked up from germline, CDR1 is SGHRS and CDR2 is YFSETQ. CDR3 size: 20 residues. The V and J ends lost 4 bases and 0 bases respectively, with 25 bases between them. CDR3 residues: CASSTAGTRAQTANTGELFF. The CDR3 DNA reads TGCGCCAGCAGCACCGCCGGGACAAGGGCCCAAACCGCGAACACCGGGGAGCTGTTTTTT.

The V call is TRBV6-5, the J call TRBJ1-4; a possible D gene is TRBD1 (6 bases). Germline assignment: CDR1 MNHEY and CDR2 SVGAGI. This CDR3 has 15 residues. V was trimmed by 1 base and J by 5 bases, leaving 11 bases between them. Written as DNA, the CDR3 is TGTGCCAGCAGTTACTTCGAAGACAGGAATGAAAAACTGTTTTTT. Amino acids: CASSYFEDRNEKLFF.

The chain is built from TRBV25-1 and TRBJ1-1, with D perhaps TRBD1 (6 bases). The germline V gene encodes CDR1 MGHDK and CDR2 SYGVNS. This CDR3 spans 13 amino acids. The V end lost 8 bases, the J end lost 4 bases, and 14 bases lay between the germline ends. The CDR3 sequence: CASGRGGSTEAFF. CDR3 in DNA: TGTGCCAGCGGCAGGGGTGGTAGCACTGAAGCTTTCTTT.

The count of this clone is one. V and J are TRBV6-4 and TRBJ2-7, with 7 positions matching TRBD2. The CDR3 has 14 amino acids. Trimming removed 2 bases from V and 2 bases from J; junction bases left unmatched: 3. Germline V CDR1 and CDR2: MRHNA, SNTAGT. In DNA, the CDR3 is TGTGCCAGCAGTGACGGGGGGGAGACCTACGAGCAGTACTTC. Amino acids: CASSDGGETYEQYF.

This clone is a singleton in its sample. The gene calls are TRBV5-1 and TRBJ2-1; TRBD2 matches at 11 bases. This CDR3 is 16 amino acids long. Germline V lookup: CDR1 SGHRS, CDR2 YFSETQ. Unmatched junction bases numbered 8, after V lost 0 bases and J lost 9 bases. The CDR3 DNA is TGCGCCAGCAGCTTGGTAACTAGCGGGGGTAGGGGTGAGCAGTTCTTC. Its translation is CASSLVTSGGRGEQFF.

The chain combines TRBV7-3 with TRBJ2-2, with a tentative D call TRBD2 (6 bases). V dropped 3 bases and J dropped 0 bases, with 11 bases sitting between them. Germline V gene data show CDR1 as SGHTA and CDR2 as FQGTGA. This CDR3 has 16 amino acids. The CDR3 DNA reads TGTGCCAGCAGCTTTACCGGGACTTCGAACACCGGGGAGCTGTTTTTT. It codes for CASSFTGTSNTGELFF.

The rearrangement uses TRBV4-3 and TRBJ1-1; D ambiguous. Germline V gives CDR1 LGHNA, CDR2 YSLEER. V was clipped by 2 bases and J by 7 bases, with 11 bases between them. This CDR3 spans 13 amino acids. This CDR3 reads CASSQRLQIEAFF. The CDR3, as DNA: TGCGCCAGCAGCCAACGCCTTCAGATTGAAGCTTTCTTT.

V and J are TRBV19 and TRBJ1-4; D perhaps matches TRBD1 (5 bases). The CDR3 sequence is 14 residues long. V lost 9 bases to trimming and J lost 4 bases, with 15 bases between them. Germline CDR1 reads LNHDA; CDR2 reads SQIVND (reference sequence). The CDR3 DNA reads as TGTGCCAGCAGCGGGTGGGACCTTAATGAAAAACTGTTTTTT. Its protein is CASSGWDLNEKLFF.